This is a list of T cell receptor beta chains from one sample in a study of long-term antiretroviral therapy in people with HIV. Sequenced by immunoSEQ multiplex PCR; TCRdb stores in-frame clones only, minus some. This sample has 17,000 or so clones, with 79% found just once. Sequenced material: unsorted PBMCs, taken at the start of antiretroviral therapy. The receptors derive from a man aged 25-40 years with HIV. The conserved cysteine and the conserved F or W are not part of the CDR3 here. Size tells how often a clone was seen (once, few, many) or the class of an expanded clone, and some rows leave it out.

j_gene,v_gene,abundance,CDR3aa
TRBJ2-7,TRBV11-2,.,ASSLSGTSLYEQY
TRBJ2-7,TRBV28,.,ASSLGPGQRNYEQY
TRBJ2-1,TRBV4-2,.,ASSQGGASGGANEQF
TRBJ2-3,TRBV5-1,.,ASSPLRLADSTDTQY
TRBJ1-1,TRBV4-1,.,ASSQNQGEAF
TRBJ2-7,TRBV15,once,ATSPGLAGGTYEQY
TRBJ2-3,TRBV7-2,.,ASRRTSGGSTDTQY
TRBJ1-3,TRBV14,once,ASSQGTGLFSGNTIY
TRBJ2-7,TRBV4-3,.,ASSQDRGGGVYEQY
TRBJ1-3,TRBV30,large,AWDRSGHTIY
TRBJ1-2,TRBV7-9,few,ASSLGQEARST
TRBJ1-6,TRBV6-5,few,ASSYDRGRSPLH
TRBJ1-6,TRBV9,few,ASSVGDSGYNSPLH
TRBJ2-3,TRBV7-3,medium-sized,ASSPGQGGTDTQY
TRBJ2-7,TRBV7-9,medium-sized,ASSLVDRFAYEQY
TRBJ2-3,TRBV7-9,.,ASSPGSTSGYTDTQY
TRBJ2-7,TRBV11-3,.,ASSLDYWRHTYEQY
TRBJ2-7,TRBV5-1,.,ASSLGQGLSYEQY
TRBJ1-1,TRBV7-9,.,ASRGAEAF
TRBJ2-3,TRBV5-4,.,ASSLGGGPDTQY
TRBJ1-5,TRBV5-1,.,ASSSGSNQPQH
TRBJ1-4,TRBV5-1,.,ASKSPGNNEKLF
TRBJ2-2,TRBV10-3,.,AISESGFGTGELF
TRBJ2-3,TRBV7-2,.,ASSPGLALDTQY
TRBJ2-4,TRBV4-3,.,ASSAQNLGMGKNIQY
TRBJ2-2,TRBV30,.,AWSVGDGQLF
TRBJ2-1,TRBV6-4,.,ASSADSGSPANEQF
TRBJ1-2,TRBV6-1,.,ASGTAVNYGYT
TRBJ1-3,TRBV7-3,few,ASSLTGSSGNTIY
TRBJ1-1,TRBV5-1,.,ASSLGDRGNTEAF
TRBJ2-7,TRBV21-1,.,ASSNKAASGTYEQY
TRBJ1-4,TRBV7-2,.,ASSSRGRGEEKLF
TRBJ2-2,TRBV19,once,ASSIWVPTGFNTGELF
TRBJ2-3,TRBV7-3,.,ASSLLGGTDTQY
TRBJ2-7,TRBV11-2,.,ASSYGQGAYEQY
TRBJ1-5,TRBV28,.,ASTPLVNQPQH
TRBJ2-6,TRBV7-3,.,ASSRGSSGANVLT
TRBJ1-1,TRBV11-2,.,ASSPVVGTEAF
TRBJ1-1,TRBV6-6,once,ASSWPPDSSYPEAF
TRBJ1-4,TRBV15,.,ATSREQGAGNEKLF
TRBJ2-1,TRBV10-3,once,AISESSGGADEQF
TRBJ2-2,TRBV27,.,ASSLEGELF
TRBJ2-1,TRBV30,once,AWSAGLLQSDEQF
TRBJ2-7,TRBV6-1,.,ASTKNRVSYEQY
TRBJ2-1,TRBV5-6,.,ASSTLSGRIANEQF
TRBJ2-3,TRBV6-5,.,ASSFQGTDTQY
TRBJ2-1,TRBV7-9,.,AYQRGGTTYEQF
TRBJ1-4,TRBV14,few,ASSRLTGGFEKLF
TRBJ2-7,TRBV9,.,ASSVATSGPHEQY
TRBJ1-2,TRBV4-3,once,ASSQGWQGRFSYT
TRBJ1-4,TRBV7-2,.,ASSLVSQLGEKLF
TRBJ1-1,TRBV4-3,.,ASSQDSNQGAWATEAF
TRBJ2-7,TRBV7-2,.,ASSLAVTSSGNEQY
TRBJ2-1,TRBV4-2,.,ASSPGQLAGGLSYNEQF
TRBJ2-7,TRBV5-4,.,ASSLESQGWYEQY
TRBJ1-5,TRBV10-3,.,AISAGQGKDQPQH
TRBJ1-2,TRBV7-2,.,ASSLVRAANYGYT
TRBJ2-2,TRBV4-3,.,ASSQVPQTSGIYRGVTGELF